This T cell receptor (beta chain) was obtained from a study of blood T cell repertoires in COVID-19. As for the study in general: In each case, the material was cDNA or gDNA derived from T cells, B-cell-depleted T cells, or PBMCs.

The data were produced by immunoSEQ multiplex PCR, yet TCRdb's version contains in-frame clones alone and is incomplete. The sample has around 200,000 clones, around 83% seen once. This receptor was taken from a man aged 35 to 55 with active or convalescent COVID-19. The sequenced material came from peripheral blood.

The CDR3 sequence is CASSPSLTGNTGELFF. The CDR3 coding sequence is TGTGCCAGCAGCCCAAGCCTGACAGGGAACACCGGGGAGCTGTTTTTT. This chain links TRBV7-9 with TRBJ2-2, with a tentative D call TRBD1 (6 bases). CDR3 length: 16 residues. V lost 5 bases, J lost 1 base, and 14 bases lay in between. Germline V lookup: CDR1 SEHNR, CDR2 FQNEAQ (reference sequence). Variable domain in full (rest from reference TRBV7-9 and TRBJ2-2): DTGVSQNPRHKITKRGQNVTFRCDPISEHNRLYWYRQTLGQGPEFLTYFQNEAQLEKSRLLSDRFSAERPKGSFSTLEIQRTEQGDSAMYLCASSPSLTGNTGELFFGEGSRLTVL.